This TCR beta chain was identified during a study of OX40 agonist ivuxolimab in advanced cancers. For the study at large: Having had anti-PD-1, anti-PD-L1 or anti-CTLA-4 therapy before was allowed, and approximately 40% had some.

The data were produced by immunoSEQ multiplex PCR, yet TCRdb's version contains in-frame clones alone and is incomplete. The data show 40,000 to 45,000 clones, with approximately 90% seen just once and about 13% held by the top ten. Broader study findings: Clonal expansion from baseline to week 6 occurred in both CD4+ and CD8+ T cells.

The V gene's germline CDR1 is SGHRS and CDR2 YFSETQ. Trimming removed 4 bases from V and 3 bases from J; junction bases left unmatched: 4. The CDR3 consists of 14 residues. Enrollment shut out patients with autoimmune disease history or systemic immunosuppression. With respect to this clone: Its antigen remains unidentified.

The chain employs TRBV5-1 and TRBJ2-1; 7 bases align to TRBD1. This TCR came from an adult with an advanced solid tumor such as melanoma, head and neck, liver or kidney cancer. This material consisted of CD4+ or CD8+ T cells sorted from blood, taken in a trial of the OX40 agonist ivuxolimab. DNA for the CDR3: TGCGCCAGCAGCCGACAGGGAGTCTACAATGAGCAGTTCTTC. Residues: CASSRQGVYNEQFF.